These 16 T cell receptor beta chains were all obtained from the same sample, sequenced in a study of T cells in narcolepsy. Profiling relied on immunoSEQ multiplex PCR, and the TCRdb table lists in-frame clones only, not all of them. The table shows tens of thousands of clones, with approximately 80% occurring only once. Sequencing input: memory (CD45RA-) CD4+ T cells from blood. Every receptor here comes from a human donor in good health.

The genes are TRBV12-5 and TRBJ2-2; D uncertain. Germline CDR1 and CDR2: LGHNT and FRNRAP. CDR3 length: 14 residues. The V end lost 5 bases, the J end lost 8 bases, and 15 bases lay between the germline ends. CDR3 sequence reads: CASGPARMRGELFF. The CDR3 bases are TGTGCTAGTGGTCCAGCCCGGATGAGGGGGGAGCTGTTTTTT.

The chain has TRBV5-4 and TRBJ2-1; D gene unclear. Per the germline V gene, CDR1 is SGHNT and CDR2 is YYREEE (reference sequence). Trimming stripped 1 base from V and 5 bases from J, with 7 bases between. This CDR3 has 13 residues. CDR3 amino acids: CASSLSQNNEQFF. DNA of the CDR3: TGTGCCAGCAGCTTGTCACAGAACAATGAGCAGTTCTTC.

The CDR3 reads CASSLGLAGGDTQYF. For the CDR3, the DNA is TGTGCCAGCAGCTTAGGACTAGCGGGGGGAGATACGCAGTATTTT. The chain links TRBV7-3 to TRBJ2-3; 14 bases fit TRBD2. The junction had 0 bases not matched to a gene; V was cut back by 2 bases and J by 5 bases. CDR3 size: 15 residues. Per germline, CDR1 SGHTA and CDR2 FQGTGA.

The count of this clone is one. The V call is TRBV7-2, the J call TRBJ2-5, with 9 bases lining up with TRBD2. After removal of 4 bases from V and 4 bases from J, the junction contained 7 bases not matched to a gene. Looked up from germline, CDR1 is SGHTA and CDR2 is FQGNSA. The CDR3 sequence is 15 residues long. CDR3 DNA sequence: TGTGCCAGCAGCTCCAGCGGGGGGAGGTTAGAGACCCAGTACTTC. Translation: CASSSSGGRLETQYF.

The chain employs TRBV5-1 and TRBJ2-3, with TRBD1 matching over 7 bases. Losses at the gene ends were 4 bases for V and 3 bases for J; bases not matched to a gene: 11. Germline loops: CDR1 SGHRS, CDR2 YFSETQ. The CDR3 covers 16 residues. CDR3 bases: TGCGCCAGCAGCGAACAGGGGAGTTGGCAAACAGATACGCAGTATTTT. Its translation is CASSEQGSWQTDTQYF.

This sequence joins TRBV7-6 and TRBJ2-1; 13 bases are shared with TRBD2. Per germline, CDR1 SGHVS and CDR2 FNYEAQ. V trimming: 6 bases; J trimming: 3 bases; junction bases outside the gene matches: 5. The CDR3 is made up of 16 amino acids. In DNA form, the CDR3 reads TGTGCCAGCAGTCGGACTAGCGGGAGACTCTACAATGAGCAGTTCTTC. It specifies CASSRTSGRLYNEQFF.

This chain links TRBV2 with TRBJ1-2; 8 nucleotides agree with TRBD1. The CDR3 contains 14 residues. The V and J ends lost 4 bases and 8 bases, in that order; junction bases with no gene match: 9. Germline V gives CDR1 SNHLY, CDR2 FYNNEI. The CDR3 sequence is CASSVGQGARGYTF. DNA for the CDR3: TGTGCCAGCAGTGTCGGGCAGGGGGCAAGGGGCTACACCTTC. The full variable domain, its missing parts supplied by reference TRBV2 and TRBJ1-2, is EPEVTQTPSHQVTQMGQEVILRCVPISNHLYFYWYRQILGQKVEFLVSFYNNEISEKSEIFDDQFSVERPDGSNFTLKIRSTKLEDSAMYFCASSVGQGARGYTFGSGTRLTVV.

The chain uses TRBV6-5 and TRBJ2-5; D call uncertain. CDR1 MNHEY and CDR2 SVGAGI come from the germline V gene. The CDR3 is 12 amino acids. Trimming stripped 4 bases from V and 0 bases from J, with 3 bases between. The DNA of the CDR3 is TGTGCCAGCAGTTGGAACCAAGAGACCCAGTACTTC. This sequence encodes CASSWNQETQYF.

This rearrangement joins TRBV29-1 to TRBJ2-1; 14 bases line up with TRBD2. In germline, CDR1 is SQVTM, CDR2 ANQGSEA. The V segment lost 7 bases and the J segment 11 bases; nucleotides outside the gene matches: 7. The CDR3 extends over 13 amino acids. The CDR3, as DNA: TGCAGCGGCCAGACTAGCGGGGGGGCCCAGCAGTTCTTC. Protein: CSGQTSGGAQQFF.

This chain connects TRBV7-9 to TRBJ1-4; unclear D gene. Trimming shortened V by 1 base and J by 10 bases, and 4 bases separated the two germline ends. CDR1 and CDR2 from the germline V gene are SEHNR and FQNEAQ (reference sequence). The CDR3 is 11 residues long. CDR3 residues: CASSLGGKLFF. CDR3 sequence (DNA): TGTGCCAGCAGCTTAGGGGGAAAACTGTTTTTT.

The rearrangement joins TRBV23-1 to TRBJ1-5; 7 bases fit TRBD1. TRBV23-1 is identified as an open reading frame with a role that is uncertain. V lost 3 bases and J lost 4; bases outside the gene matches: 6. The CDR3 has 15 residues. CDR3 nucleotide sequence: TGCGCCAGCAGTCATTTGGGACAGCAGAATCAGCCCCAGCATTTT. This translates into CASSHLGQQNQPQHF.

This clone turned up a few times. The chain joins TRBV19 to TRBJ2-2; 12 positions match TRBD1. In germline, CDR1 is LNHDA, CDR2 SQIVND (reference sequence). The CDR3 loop spans 16 amino acids. V lost 5 bases, J lost 5 bases, and 6 bases stayed unmatched. DNA for the CDR3: TGTGCCAGTAGTGCGGGACAGGGGGCGCGGACCGGGGAGCTGTTTTTT. Protein: CASSAGQGARTGELFF.

V and J are TRBV7-9 and TRBJ1-6; 12 bases are shared with TRBD1. The germline V gene encodes CDR1 SEHNR and CDR2 FQNEAQ (reference sequence). V lost 3 bases and J lost 5; bases outside the gene matches: 8. The CDR3 extends over 18 amino acids. The DNA of the CDR3 is TGTGCCAGCAGCTTCGGGACAGGGGGCCTCCGGAATAATTCACCCCTCCACTTT. It codes for CASSFGTGGLRNNSPLHF.

The rearrangement joins TRBV4-1 to TRBJ2-3; maybe TRBD2 (6 bases). Per germline, CDR1 MGHRA and CDR2 YSYEKL. V dropped 4 bases and J dropped 7 bases, with 21 bases sitting between them. The CDR3 runs to 16 residues. The CDR3, as DNA: TGCGCCAGCAGCCCTCAACCACTAGGAGGGTTGAATACGCAGTATTTT. This encodes CASSPQPLGGLNTQYF.

V usage is TRBV6-6 and J usage is TRBJ2-5; 12 nucleotides agree with TRBD2. With 6 bases clipped from V and 5 bases from J, the junction kept 7 bases outside the gene matches. The germline gives CDR1 MNHNY, CDR2 SVGAGI (reference sequence). The CDR3 extends over 15 amino acids. CDR3 residues: CASRSSGGAQETQYF. The DNA of the CDR3 is TGTGCCAGCAGGTCTAGCGGGGGGGCCCAGGAGACCCAGTACTTC.

This clone was detected only once. This chain uses TRBV5-5 with TRBJ1-2; the match to TRBD1 covers 10 bases. V gave up 4 bases and J gave up 3 bases; unmatched junction bases: 6. This CDR3 has 15 amino acids. The germline gives CDR1 SGHKS, CDR2 YYEKEE (reference sequence). The DNA for the CDR3 is TGTGCCAGCAGCCCCCGGGACAGGGGCGACTATGGCTACACCTTC. It translates to CASSPRDRGDYGYTF.